This paragraph reports one T cell receptor beta chain. Its antigen is not known. The ends were cut back, 5 bases at V and 5 bases at J, with 10 bases in the middle. Germline lookup yields CDR1 LNHDA and CDR2 SQIVND (reference sequence). CDR3 length equals 14 residues. PCR employed 60 Vbeta and 13 Jbeta primers. Sequenced by immunoSEQ multiplex PCR; TCRdb stores in-frame clones only, minus some. The sample's table shows approximately 190,000 clones. Among the donors, all were healthy bone marrow donors. The data stem from a study of cytomegalovirus exposure and HLA in healthy donors. Broader study findings: A prior analysis recorded that most TCR beta V segments were productive about 90% or about 30% of the time. Apart from CMV serostatus, no immune exposure information was available. The authors reported that TCR beta sequences could predict HLA-A and HLA-B alleles. These predictions were accurate for most subjects in the first cohort.

V usage is TRBV19 and J usage is TRBJ1-6, with D unresolved. The origin of this receptor is a boy aged 5-17 years in good health and CMV-seronegative. Sequencing was done on a sample of PBMCs. The CDR3 nucleotides read TGTGCCAGTAGTGACTGGAGGGATAATTCACCCCTCCACTTT. This codes for CASSDWRDNSPLHF. The full variable domain, completed using reference TRBV19 and TRBJ1-6, is DGGITQSPKYLFRKEGQNVTLSCEQNLNHDAMYWYRQDPGQGLRLIYYSQIVNDFQKGDIAEGYSVSREKKESFPLTVTSAQKNPTAFYLCASSDWRDNSPLHFGNGTRLTVT.